This entry features one T cell receptor (beta chain) sequence. There is no known antigen for this receptor. Per-base qualities were not stored, and no clone one base away is much larger. These data belong to a study of cytomegalovirus exposure and HLA in healthy donors (dated by TCRdb to the late 2010s). For context, the study as a whole: An earlier analysis of approximately 600 of the donors reported 250 to 300 Gb of sequence data and 120 million or so unique TCR beta sequences from about 179 million T cells. Around 320 gigabases of sequencing data and tens of millions of unique TCR sequences were included in an early release covering 500 to 750 HLA-typed donors. The genetic ancestry cluster associated with self-reported Caucasian donors included roughly four fifths of the roughly 400 genotyped donors. The study aimed to test whether cataloging public T cell receptors could reveal signatures of past pathogen exposure. Using immunosequencing, the study profiled T cell repertoires from about 610 subjects and related those repertoires to cytomegalovirus serostatus. In addition to the first cohort of around 670 subjects, a separate validation cohort of about 120 different subjects was used. High-throughput TCR immunosequencing, statistical association of individual TCRs with disease status, and machine learning were combined to predict cytomegalovirus infection status. A later analysis re-examined previously published TCR beta repertoires from 600 to 700 donors and added high-resolution HLA genotyping to investigate patterns of TCR occurrence. In the later analysis, no new phenotypic data were used to find candidate immune exposures; instead, reliance was placed on TCR beta sequences and their occurrence across donors. In an earlier analysis of 500 to 650 of the donors, high-throughput TCR beta sequencing was used to judge whether each TCR beta V gene segment behaved as functional or pseudogenic. Donor age, sex, ethnicity and CMV serostatus were compiled together with the repertoire data. Genome-wide SNP genotypes for about three fifths of the roughly 700 donors were used in a later genetic analysis, which treated that subset as a discovery cohort. Every discovery cohort repertoire had been produced on one sequencing platform. Both class I and class II loci were covered by HLA typing, at four-digit resolution. Typing coverage varied by locus: roughly 629-640 donors for A, B, C, DRB1 and DQB1; some 520 for DQA1; more than 600 for DPA1; about 450 for DPB1. Because of strong linkage in the cohort, four or five DR-DQ haplotypes were treated as single units for association and clustering. Among over 350 genotyped donors of the cohort, an average of approximately 240,000 unique TCR beta nucleotide sequences were sequenced per donor, roughly a sixth of them non-productive. General study outcomes and caveats: The authors suggested that the approach could potentially be generalized to other disease states and immunological phenotypes. Compared with the approximately 600-donor mean, donors in an Asian-associated ancestry cluster had fewer N-insertions in productive TCRs, according to a later genetic analysis. In an earlier analysis of around 600 of the donors, most TCR beta V segments appeared in productive rearrangements about 90% or about 30% of the time, broadly matching IMGT annotations. According to a later analysis, parvovirus B19, influenza, CMV and Epstein-Barr virus appeared linked to several top co-occurrence clusters. According to a later analysis, TCR association rates differed among HLA loci, with DRB1 alleles showing the most associated TCRs and HLA-C alleles showing the fewest. In this cohort, only TCR beta chains were sequenced, and detectable features were limited by the absence of alpha or paired-chain data. CMV serostatus was the only immune exposure information available for the cohort. Sequencing depth was assumed to be roughly uniform across donors in the presence/absence analyses, though that assumption may not hold. Strong co-occurrence of HLA alleles, especially DR and DQ, made assigning TCR associations to individual alleles difficult. Some IMGT-functional V segments, including TRBV6-2 and TRBV6-3, could not be told apart with the 87-base-pair reads, so those segments were excluded. The sequencing pipeline was judged likely to have produced a cluster of highly shared sequence variants as a technical artifact. The earlier analysis of almost 600 of the donors excluded around 17 rarely observed V segments, including chromosome 9 orphons, because counts were too low. A total of 150 to 200 TCR beta chains were listed by the study as associated with cytomegalovirus. Because some donors lacked HLA typing at each locus, the association tests relied only on the typed subset. The classifier was reported to diagnose cytomegalovirus status with high specificity and sensitivity in both the original and validation cohorts. Compared with equally common non-associated chains, HLA-associated TCR beta chains in a later analysis were more clonally expanded and had lower generation probabilities. A later analysis associated 15,000 to 20,000 TCR beta sequences with specific HLA alleles at a false discovery rate of 0.05. Correlated functional status among segregating V segments might be attributable to linkage disequilibrium, but an unknown experimental factor could not be ruled out. A later analysis found that most CMV-associated TCR beta chains appeared HLA-restricted, with HLA associations seemingly driven largely by CMV exposure. V-gene and J-gene trimming of TCR beta chains was associated with a missense DCLRE1C variant in a later genetic analysis, and the association was replicated in an independent cohort. Most TCR sequences were seen in very few donors, while some public TCRs were found in many individuals. In vitro tests confirmed that a few of the cytomegalovirus-associated TCR beta chains recognize cytomegalovirus antigens. A further reported finding was that TCR beta sequences accurately predicted the HLA-A and HLA-B alleles for most subjects in the first cohort.

The cohort was made up of 500 to 800 healthy bone marrow donors. At the time of sampling, all cohort members were nominally healthy, though unrecorded immune exposures were likely present. The donor was CMV seropositive and belonged to the group of some 290 seropositive cohort members. A peripheral blood sample was provided by each donor, and peripheral blood mononuclear cells were used for TCR beta sequencing. The Qiagen DNeasy Blood Extraction Kit was used to extract genomic DNA from the blood cell samples. Libraries were made using the immunoSEQ multiplex PCR assay. The multiplex PCR relied on a mix of 60 forward primers for TCR Vbeta segments and 13 reverse primers for TCR Jbeta segments. The CDR3 region of rearranged TCR beta genes was amplified from genomic DNA with a multiplex PCR assay. On the Illumina HiSeq System, the amplified TCR beta libraries were sequenced as 87-base-pair reads. As for the original processing: A later analysis tallied 75 million to 95 million unique TCR beta chains across the 550 to 850 repertoires, and approximately 11 million of those chains were shared by two or more donors. To remove PCR and sequencing errors, raw reads were error-corrected and collapsed into unique sequences using a nearest-neighbor algorithm that merged closely related sequences. To assign V, D and J gene segments, CDR3 sequences were aligned to IMGT reference sequences. For a sequence to be retained, a match of at least six nucleotides was required to both a V gene segment and a J gene segment. A rearrangement was called productive if the CDR3 had no stop codons and remained in frame with V and J, and every other rearrangement was called non-productive. CDR3 was defined by IMGT convention, running from the second conserved V-encoded cysteine to the conserved J-encoded phenylalanine. The earlier analysis of some 600 of the donors excluded sequences that lacked an unambiguous match to a single V gene segment. In an earlier analysis of about 590 of the donors, a V segment was called functional when productive rearrangements were above 56.7%, and segregating when the standard deviation between donors exceeded 5%. A statistical classification framework was built for diagnosing cytomegalovirus status from the catalog of TCR beta chain sequences. V and J gene assignment, in a later analysis, came from comparing TCR nucleotide sequences with IMGT/GENE-DB human TR gene sequences. A later analysis assigned CDR3 sequences and most-parsimonious VDJ recombination scenarios with the TCRdist pipeline. A later analysis defined each TCR beta chain by its CDR3 amino acid sequence plus V-gene family, and excluded reads lacking a unique V-gene family. To address suspected cross-contamination and a sequencing artifact, a later analysis removed over 500 highly shared, low-generation-probability nucleotide sequences. A later analysis calculated a clonal expansion index for each public chain from normalized within-repertoire ranks of inferred template counts. A later analysis computed generation probabilities with a VDJ recombination model fitted to out-of-frame rearrangements, and checked the results against IGoR. In a later analysis, hypergeometric tests were used to score TCR-TCR, TCR-HLA and TCR-CMV co-occurrence, with a repertoire-size bias correction applied to TCR pairs. A later analysis estimated false discovery rates by permuting HLA or CMV assignments 20 times. In a later analysis, co-occurring TCRs were grouped with DBSCAN, and TCRdist sequence similarity was added when clustering was performed within HLA-allele-positive subsets. Repertoires with fewer than 30,000 or more than 120,000 public chains were left out of co-occurrence clustering, as were a handful of repertoires with anomalous nucleotide sharing. Entries here come from immuneACCESS through TCRdb and include only in-frame sequences with V and J called. Some clones fail to appear in such tables; in the studies checked, an unresolved V gene covers under half of the shortfall, and the cause of the remainder is unknown. V and J calls and clone size come straight from that table; D and trimming were deduced from the DNA. This sample holds around 140,000 clones; roughly four fifths were observed only once. Together, the top ten hold about 7.5% of the sample.

V was cut back by 3 bases and J by 0 bases, leaving a gap of 10 bases between them. The CDR3 numbers 15 residues from cysteine through phenylalanine. Only CDR3 DNA remains: 45 bases, in frame from the first base. Sequences SGDLS (CDR1) and YYNGEE (CDR2) are obtained from the germline V gene. The sequence came from a woman aged 45-65 years in good health and CMV-seropositive. In this chain, TRBV9 is recombined with TRBJ1-5; no D segment can be confidently identified. Input material: PBMCs. At the DNA level, the sequence is TGTGCCAGCAGCGGGGCGCCTTATAGCAATCAGCCCCAGCATTTT. Its translation is CASSGAPYSNQPQHF.